The 9 T cell receptor beta chains presented below share a single source sample, sequenced in a study of shared clonotypes between healthy human individuals. The repertoire was sequenced with immunoSEQ multiplex PCR; TCRdb's copy has only in-frame clones and lacks some. The repertoire holds millions of clones, with approximately 94% as singletons. Sequencing used naive CD4+ T cells sorted from blood. Subset in this sample: CD45RA+ positively selected. These receptors came from a man aged 18 to 29 in good health.

As concerns this clone: The conserved phenylalanine or tryptophan is not found at the CDR3 terminus, so this likely reflects a read error. The chain is built from TRBV2 and TRBJ1-2; no clear D gene. Trimming took 6 bases from V and 6 from J, leaving 17 bases between them. Germline V CDR1 and CDR2: SNHLY, FYNNEI. The CDR3 length is 14 residues. In DNA form, the CDR3 reads TGTGCCAGCAGCCCAAATGGCTTACCGGATGGCTACACCCTC. This codes for CASSPNGLPDGYTL.

The CDR3 reads CATSRDPAGSETQYF. CDR3 bases: TGTGCCACCAGCAGAGATCCAGCGGGAAGCGAGACCCAGTACTTC. The V call is TRBV15, the J call TRBJ2-5, with 7 bases identical to TRBD2. Trimming cost V 0 bases and J 5 bases; bases outside gene matches: 6. The CDR3 runs to 15 residues. Germline CDR1 LNHNV, CDR2 YYDKDF (reference sequence). Based on the CDR3 plus reference TRBV15 and TRBJ2-5, the full variable domain is DAMVIQNPRYQVTQFGKPVTLSCSQTLNHNVMYWYQQKSSQAPKLLFHYYDKDFNNEADTPDNFQSRRPNTSFCFLDIRSPGLGDTAMYLCATSRDPAGSETQYFGPGTRLLVL.

J is TRBJ2-3 and V is TRBV30; weak D call: TRBD2 (5 bases). V shed 5 bases and J shed 3 bases, with 12 bases lying between them. Per germline, CDR1 GTSNPN and CDR2 SVGIG (reference sequence). This CDR3 has 13 amino acids. The CDR3 nucleotides read TGTGCCTGGGGTCTAGCCGTGACAGATACGCAGTATTTT. Its protein product is CAWGLAVTDTQYF. The whole variable domain, filled in from reference TRBV30 and TRBJ2-3, reads SQTIHQWPATLVQPVGSPLSLECTVEGTSNPNLYWYRQAAGRGLQLLFYSVGIGQISSEVPQNLSASRPQDRQFILSSKKLLLSDSGFYLCAWGLAVTDTQYFGPGTRLTVL.

Comments on this clone: The junction shows a germline mismatch at one end, possibly a read error. The chain is built from TRBV14 and TRBJ2-1; no reliable D call. CDR1 is SGHDN, CDR2 FVKESK, per germline. The length of the CDR3 is 14 residues. CDR3 nucleotides: TGTGCCAGCAGTCAAGGCCGTACCTACAATGAGCAGTTCTTC. It translates to CASSQGRTYNEQFF.

The rearrangement links TRBV10-2 to TRBJ1-3, with 10 bases identical to TRBD1. Germline CDR1 is WSHSY and CDR2 is SAAADI. CDR3 size: 16 residues. V trimming: 2 bases; J trimming: 2 bases; junction bases outside the gene matches: 3. The CDR3 DNA follows: TGCGCCAGCAGTGAGAGGGGACAGGGGACTGGAAACACCATATATTTT. It is translated as CASSERGQGTGNTIYF.

In the case of this clone: The junction and the germline gene differ at one end; a read error may be behind it. V and J are TRBV6-5 and TRBJ1-5; D not resolved. The CDR3 is 14 amino acids. The germline CDR1 and CDR2 sequences are MNHEY and SVGAGI. The CDR3 DNA reads as TGTGCCAGCAGTCAGAGACTTAGCAGTCAGCCCCAGCATTTT. Translation: CASSQRLSSQPQHF.

V is TRBV7-3 and J is TRBJ1-1; D remains ambiguous. Trimming left V 5 bases short and J 6 bases short, with 13 bases between. This CDR3 region has 13 residues. Looked up from germline, CDR1 is SGHTA and CDR2 is FQGTGA. The CDR3 DNA follows: TGTGCCAGCAGCCTCTCCGGGTTCGCTGAAGCTTTCTTT. Its protein product is CASSLSGFAEAFF.

The V and J genes are TRBV6-5 and TRBJ1-1, with D hard to call. The CDR3 is made up of 14 amino acids. Trimming shortened V by 3 bases and J by 1 base, and 9 bases separated the two germline ends. The germline V gene has CDR1 MNHEY and CDR2 SVGAGI. CDR3 bases: TGTGCCAGCAGTTATCGGGCGGGGAACACTGAAGCTTTCTTT. Residues: CASSYRAGNTEAFF.

The rearrangement joins TRBV27 to TRBJ2-5, with a tentative D call TRBD1 (6 bases). The CDR3 covers 14 residues. Per germline, CDR1 MNHEY and CDR2 SMNVEV (reference sequence). The V gene lost 1 base and the J gene lost 2 bases, with 8 bases spanning the gap. DNA of the CDR3: TGTGCCAGCAGTTTATATAGGGGGCAAGAGACCCAGTACTTC. It is translated as CASSLYRGQETQYF.